This T cell receptor (beta chain) was captured by sequencing in a study of cytomegalovirus exposure and HLA in healthy donors. Notes on the study in general: Reported findings show TCR beta sequences accurately forecast HLA-A and HLA-B alleles in most subjects.

Germline CDR1 is SGHTA and CDR2 is FQGNSA. The germline V and J ends were trimmed by 5 bases and 4 bases, with 12 bases remaining between them. This CDR3 has 14 amino acids. PCR primers comprised 60 Vbeta and 13 Jbeta primers. The data were produced by immunoSEQ multiplex PCR, yet TCRdb's version contains in-frame clones alone and is incomplete. The sample holds approximately 140,000 clones; 70% to 85% are singletons and the top ten take about 2.9%. On this clone itself: Its antigen is not identified.

At sampling all donors were nominally healthy, likely with unrecorded immune exposures. V gene TRBV7-2 combines with J gene TRBJ1-3; D unresolved. Material: PBMCs. The sequence derives from a boy between 2 and 10 years old in good health and CMV-seronegative. This chain's CDR3 is CASSQGSWGNTIYF. The CDR3 nucleotides read TGTGCCAGCAGCCAAGGGAGTTGGGGAAACACCATATATTTT.